One and the same sample provided the 5 T cell receptor beta chains below, sequenced in a study of blood T cell repertoires in COVID-19. TCRdb's copy holds only in-frame clones and misses some; the assay was immunoSEQ multiplex PCR. The data contain about 360,000 clones, approximately 87% of them singletons. Sequences were obtained from PBMCs or T cells enriched from blood (not recorded which). The source of these receptors is a man between 35 and 55 years old in a cohort exposed to, infected with or recovered from COVID-19 (not recorded which).

The chain joins TRBV6-4 to TRBJ1-5; D is uncertain. This CDR3 spans 14 amino acids. V gave up 1 base and J gave up 5 bases, with 9 bases separating them. Germline lookup yields CDR1 MRHNA and CDR2 SNTAGT. CDR3 amino acids: CASSDFTYYQPQHF. The CDR3 DNA follows: TGTGCCAGCAGTGACTTCACTTATTATCAGCCCCAGCATTTT.

The chain couples TRBV6-5 to TRBJ2-1; 8 bases fit TRBD2. Germline CDR1 MNHEY, CDR2 SVGAGI. V shed 10 bases and J 5 bases; nucleotides not matched to a gene: 13. This CDR3 is built from 15 residues. CDR3 DNA sequence: TGTGCCACTACTAAAACTAGCGGATACAACAATGAGCAGTTCTTC. The encoded protein is CATTKTSGYNNEQFF.

The V gene is TRBV28, the J gene TRBJ2-7, with 8 bases that match TRBD2. Germline CDR1 is MDHEN and CDR2 is SYDVKM. The CDR3 contains 14 residues. J lost 5 bases, V lost 8 bases, and 11 bases had no gene match. CDR3: CASVTGGFKNEQYF. CDR3 sequence (DNA): TGTGCCAGCGTAACGGGAGGGTTCAAGAACGAGCAGTACTTC.

The chain has TRBV5-1 and TRBJ2-7, with 10 bases identical to TRBD2. This CDR3 has 16 amino acids. Trimming cost V 1 base and J 2 bases; bases outside gene matches: 6. The germline gives CDR1 SGHRS, CDR2 YFSETQ. The CDR3 spells CASSLIPSGSTYEQYF. Written as DNA, the CDR3 is TGCGCCAGCAGCTTGATTCCTAGCGGGAGTACCTACGAGCAGTACTTC.

The gene calls are TRBV18 and TRBJ1-2; maybe TRBD1 (5 bases). The V gene lost 3 bases and the J gene lost 4 bases, with 18 bases spanning the gap. Germline V lookup: CDR1 KGHSH, CDR2 LQKENI. This CDR3 comprises 16 residues. The CDR3 reads CASSPSPGRVIYGYTF. Here the CDR3 DNA reads TGTGCCAGCTCACCTTCCCCCGGCAGGGTAATCTATGGCTACACCTTC. The full variable domain, with the rest looked up from reference TRBV18 and TRBJ1-2, is NAGVMQNPRHLVRRRGQEARLRCSPMKGHSHVYWYRQLPEEGLKFMVYLQKENIIDESGMPKERFSAEFPKEGPSILRIQQVVRGDSAAYFCASSPSPGRVIYGYTFGSGTRLTVV.